This T cell receptor beta chain was recovered during a study of blood T cell repertoires in COVID-19. Overall study: The United States, Italy and Spain provided the acute and convalescent COVID-19 samples. T cells, B-cell-depleted T cells, or PBMCs provided the cDNA or gDNA that served as material.

Profiling relied on immunoSEQ multiplex PCR, and the TCRdb table lists in-frame clones only, not all of them. The sample yields about 220,000 clones, roughly nine tenths seen once. This TCR came from a middle-aged man with active or convalescent COVID-19. Specimen: peripheral blood.

The DNA for the CDR3 is TGTGCCAGTGGGCAGGGCTACGAGCAGTACTTC. Encoded protein: CASGQGYEQYF. The chain has TRBV19 and TRBJ2-7, with D maybe TRBD1 (5 bases). CDR3 length: 11 amino acids. The V gene lost 8 bases and the J gene lost 3 bases, with 8 bases spanning the gap. CDR1 and CDR2 from the germline V gene are LNHDA and SQIVND (reference sequence).